The clone carrying this TCR beta chain has more than one count but fewer than ten. The CDR3 covers 16 residues. CDR1 is KGHSH, CDR2 LQKENI, per germline. The J segment lost 9 bases and the V segment lost 2 bases, leaving 9 bases of the junction unmatched. Uncontrolled infection, other autoimmune disease, pregnancy or lactation excluded patients. Template material for amplifying TCR beta CDR3 regions consisted of RNA transcripts. The HTBI primer set served for first-round RT-PCR of the TCR CDR3. TCRdb re-called the multiplex PCR reads through MiXCR, storing one row per CDR3 protein. In the table there are hundreds of thousands of distinct CDR3 sequences, around 15% of which are singletons. These data originate in a study of T cells in Graves' hyperthyroidism and ophthalmopathy.

The sequenced material came from blood. The chain joins TRBV18 to TRBJ2-1; 11 bases are a match to TRBD2. The receptor's source is a woman aged 25-40 years with Graves' hyperthyroidism. This chain's CDR3 is CASSPGLAGGSGEQFF. The CDR3 nucleotides are TGTGCCAGCTCACCAGGGCTAGCGGGAGGCTCAGGTGAGCAGTTCTTC.